A selection of T cell receptor beta chains follows, all from one sample in a study of CXCR3-negative and CXCR3-positive naive CD8 T cells. TCRdb re-analyzed the 5' RACE reads; it lists each CDR3 protein once, without DNA. The sample holds 38,000 or so distinct CDR3 sequences. The sequencing input was memory CD8+ T cells from blood. All receptors derive from a human donor in good health. Some clones in this sample may be carry-over from other donors' samples. The CDR3 runs from the conserved cysteine through the conserved F or W. The order of the fields is V gene, clone size, J gene, CDR3 length, CDR3 protein. A clone size is listed for some rows: how often the clone was seen (once, few, many), or a class if it is expanded.

TRBV12-3/TRBV12-4	NA	TRBJ1-3	14	CASSLVGAGNTIYF
TRBV20-1	NA	TRBJ2-3	17	CSARDPASGRRTDTQYF
TRBV29-1	NA	TRBJ2-1	14	CSVCSGGEFDGQFF
TRBV20-1	NA	TRBJ1-2	13	CSAMGPGMAGYTF
TRBV9	NA	TRBJ2-2	17	CASTHPAGGLDTGELFF
TRBV20-1	NA	TRBJ2-1	14	CSATGQGDYNEQFF
TRBV11-2	NA	TRBJ2-1	13	CASSLEAGNEQFF
TRBV20-1	NA	TRBJ2-7	16	CSATDPEAEPSYEQYF
TRBV21-1	NA	TRBJ1-6	14	CASSNPPGNSPLHF
TRBV10-3	NA	TRBJ2-7	13	CAISSGTAYEQYF
TRBV6-4	medium-sized	TRBJ2-3	15	CASSDSTGGPDTQYF
TRBV5-1	NA	TRBJ2-2	13	CASSGDLTGELFF
TRBV3-1	NA	TRBJ2-7	14	CASSQGSRPYEQYF
TRBV10-2	NA	TRBJ2-7	15	CASSEEGPVAYEQYF
TRBV27	NA	TRBJ2-7	15	CASSPVASRSYEQYF
TRBV9	NA	TRBJ1-1	15	CASSVVAWGDTEAFF
TRBV6-2/TRBV6-3	NA	TRBJ2-1	15	CASSATGGTYNEQFF
TRBV6-5	NA	TRBJ2-7	16	CASSYFYSGNPYEQYF
TRBV7-8	NA	TRBJ2-7	12	CASGQGSYEQYF
TRBV7-9	NA	TRBJ2-2	14	CASSHEPRPGELFF
TRBV15	NA	TRBJ2-3	15	CATSREGSGGDTQYF
TRBV28	NA	TRBJ2-3	15	CASSIGQGWTDTQYF
TRBV4-3	NA	TRBJ2-7	15	CASSQEGTGQHEQYF
TRBV5-1	NA	TRBJ2-5	15	CASSLDGTFQETQYF
TRBV30	NA	TRBJ2-5	14	CAWIPWLDTETQYF
TRBV9	NA	TRBJ2-7	14	CASSPYGGAYEQYF
TRBV7-3	NA	TRBJ2-1	18	CASSLIGWGQGANNEQFF
TRBV7-6	NA	TRBJ1-4	15	CASSPTGGADEKLFF
TRBV28	NA	TRBJ2-5	15	CASSQAAAGQETQYF
TRBV10-3	NA	TRBJ2-5	14	CATYGTSGEETQYF
TRBV7-8	NA	TRBJ2-6	15	CASSFRGTGANVLTF
TRBV5-1	NA	TRBJ2-7	14	CASSLAGQGYEQYF
TRBV24-1	NA	TRBJ1-2	17	CATSDFGRRYNTYGYTF
TRBV7-9	NA	TRBJ2-1	15	CASSLVTVRGDEQFF
TRBV28	NA	TRBJ2-1	15	CASRPHKTGRYEQFF
TRBV29-1	NA	TRBJ2-3	12	CSGGGTTDTQYF
TRBV19	NA	TRBJ2-7	12	CASIGQNYEQYF
TRBV12-3/TRBV12-4	NA	TRBJ2-5	16	CASKWTETGLQETQYF
TRBV4-3	NA	TRBJ2-1	15	CASSHGVGGYNEQFF
TRBV6-5	NA	TRBJ2-7	15	CASTDGDRGAGEQYF
TRBV2	NA	TRBJ1-1	16	CASSELGGGLNTEAFF
TRBV19	NA	TRBJ2-7	12	CASYPGWGEQYF
TRBV6-2/TRBV6-3	NA	TRBJ2-5	15	CASSTLAEYEETQYF